Listed below are T cell receptor beta chains from one sample, sequenced in a study of PD-L1 blockade in urothelial cancer. TCRdb keeps only in-frame clones here, not all; method: immunoSEQ multiplex PCR. The sample has 50,000 to 55,000 clones, 75% seen once. The source material was PBMCs, sampled around atezolizumab (anti-PD-L1) treatment. These TCRs come from a man aged 70 or older with urothelial cancer. Both conserved end residues are part of each CDR3. The order of the fields is CDR3 length, V gene, D gene, J gene, clone size, CDR3 protein, CDR3 DNA. D genes are given only for firm matches. Size tells how often a clone was seen (once, few, many) or the class of an expanded clone, and some rows leave it out.

len: 15; v_gene: TRBV5-1; d_gene: TRBD1; j_gene: TRBJ2-3; abundance: few; CDR3aa: CASTTSGTGTDTQYF; CDR3nt: TGCGCCAGCACTACTTCCGGGACAGGGACAGATACGCAGTATTTT
len: 15; v_gene: TRBV21-1; d_gene: NA; j_gene: TRBJ1-2; abundance: NA; CDR3aa: CASSFSPGQGNGYTF; CDR3nt: TGTGCCAGCAGCTTTTCTCCGGGACAGGGTAATGGCTACACCTTC
len: 16; v_gene: TRBV6-1; d_gene: TRBD1; j_gene: TRBJ1-5; abundance: NA; CDR3aa: CASSATDRGSNQPQHF; CDR3nt: TGTGCCAGCAGTGCTACGGACAGGGGAAGCAATCAGCCCCAGCATTTT
len: 20; v_gene: TRBV7-6; d_gene: TRBD2; j_gene: TRBJ2-2; abundance: NA; CDR3aa: CASSPLLWYSGMTNTGELFF; CDR3nt: TGTGCCAGCAGCCCTCTACTATGGTATAGCGGGATGACGAACACCGGGGAGCTGTTTTTT
len: 17; v_gene: TRBV4-3; d_gene: TRBD2; j_gene: TRBJ2-1; abundance: few; CDR3aa: CASSQTGTSGRRNEQFF; CDR3nt: TGCGCCAGCAGCCAAACCGGGACTAGCGGGAGGCGCAATGAGCAGTTCTTC
len: 15; v_gene: TRBV11-2; d_gene: NA; j_gene: TRBJ2-5; abundance: once; CDR3aa: CASRLQPTGLETQYF; CDR3nt: TGTGCCAGCAGACTACAACCGACAGGTCTGGAGACCCAGTACTTC
len: 14; v_gene: TRBV6-6; d_gene: TRBD1; j_gene: TRBJ2-7; abundance: NA; CDR3aa: CASRWTGKSYEQYF; CDR3nt: TGTGCCAGCAGGTGGACAGGAAAAAGCTACGAGCAGTACTTC
len: 16; v_gene: TRBV11-2; d_gene: NA; j_gene: TRBJ1-1; abundance: few; CDR3aa: CASSPVGGLLNTEAFF; CDR3nt: TGTGCCAGCAGCCCGGTGGGGGGGCTCCTGAACACTGAAGCTTTCTTT
len: 14; v_gene: TRBV6-5; d_gene: NA; j_gene: TRBJ2-5; abundance: NA; CDR3aa: CATRLGLGGETQYF; CDR3nt: TGTGCCACGCGGCTGGGACTGGGGGGTGAGACCCAGTACTTC
len: 14; v_gene: TRBV7-7; d_gene: NA; j_gene: TRBJ1-1; abundance: NA; CDR3aa: CASSFPGGGTEAFF; CDR3nt: TGTGCCAGCAGCTTTCCCGGGGGGGGTACTGAAGCTTTCTTT
len: 20; v_gene: TRBV28; d_gene: NA; j_gene: TRBJ1-3; abundance: NA; CDR3aa: CASSVTLGQGGPSSGNTIYF; CDR3nt: TGTGCCAGCAGTGTCACCCTGGGGCAGGGAGGACCGTCCTCTGGAAACACCATATATTTT
len: 15; v_gene: TRBV7-2; d_gene: NA; j_gene: TRBJ2-7; abundance: NA; CDR3aa: CASSLAASQPYEQYF; CDR3nt: TGTGCCAGCAGCTTAGCGGCTAGCCAACCCTACGAGCAGTACTTC
len: 16; v_gene: TRBV25-1; d_gene: NA; j_gene: TRBJ2-7; abundance: NA; CDR3aa: CASSEFGKIAGYEQYF; CDR3nt: TGTGCCAGCAGTGAATTTGGAAAAATAGCTGGCTACGAGCAGTACTTC
len: 12; v_gene: TRBV25-1; d_gene: NA; j_gene: TRBJ1-1; abundance: few; CDR3aa: CASARLNTEAFF; CDR3nt: TGTGCCAGCGCGAGATTGAACACTGAAGCTTTCTTT
len: 13; v_gene: TRBV10-3; d_gene: NA; j_gene: TRBJ1-1; abundance: few; CDR3aa: CAISGQGGTEAFF; CDR3nt: TGTGCCATCAGTGGGCAGGGCGGTACTGAAGCTTTCTTT
len: 10; v_gene: TRBV29-1; d_gene: NA; j_gene: TRBJ2-3; abundance: NA; CDR3aa: CSVESDTQYF; CDR3nt: TGCAGCGTTGAATCGGATACGCAGTATTTT
len: 13; v_gene: TRBV5-1; d_gene: NA; j_gene: TRBJ1-1; abundance: NA; CDR3aa: CASSSTGSTEAFF; CDR3nt: TGCGCCAGCAGCTCGACTGGGAGCACTGAAGCTTTCTTT
len: 14; v_gene: TRBV30; d_gene: NA; j_gene: TRBJ2-2; abundance: NA; CDR3aa: CARGRRGETGELFF; CDR3nt: TGTGCCAGGGGGCGGAGGGGTGAGACCGGGGAGCTGTTTTTT
len: 14; v_gene: TRBV5-1; d_gene: NA; j_gene: TRBJ2-7; abundance: NA; CDR3aa: CASSLDSRPPEQYF; CDR3nt: TGCGCCAGCAGCTTGGATTCGCGGCCCCCCGAGCAGTACTTC
len: 15; v_gene: TRBV7-2; d_gene: TRBD1; j_gene: TRBJ1-2; abundance: NA; CDR3aa: CASSPRTGGYYGYTF; CDR3nt: TGTGCCAGCAGCCCAAGGACAGGGGGTTACTATGGCTACACCTTC
len: 15; v_gene: TRBV27; d_gene: TRBD2; j_gene: TRBJ2-2; abundance: once; CDR3aa: CASGLAGVITGELFF; CDR3nt: TGTGCCAGCGGTCTAGCGGGAGTGATAACCGGGGAGCTGTTTTTT
len: 16; v_gene: TRBV18; d_gene: TRBD1; j_gene: TRBJ1-2; abundance: few; CDR3aa: CASSPEEGTGRYGYTF; CDR3nt: TGTGCCAGCTCACCGGAAGAAGGGACAGGGAGATATGGCTACACCTTC
len: 13; v_gene: TRBV2; d_gene: NA; j_gene: TRBJ1-5; abundance: NA; CDR3aa: CASSRLSVQPQHF; CDR3nt: TGTGCCAGCAGCAGACTCTCTGTTCAGCCCCAGCATTTT
len: 14; v_gene: TRBV5-1; d_gene: TRBD2; j_gene: TRBJ2-5; abundance: NA; CDR3aa: CASSLSGSKETQYF; CDR3nt: TGCGCCAGCAGCTTAAGCGGGAGTAAAGAGACCCAGTACTTC
len: 13; v_gene: TRBV6-5; d_gene: NA; j_gene: TRBJ2-2; abundance: NA; CDR3aa: CASSSGVTGELFF; CDR3nt: TGTGCCAGCAGTTCTGGAGTCACCGGGGAGCTGTTTTTT
len: 14; v_gene: TRBV6-1; d_gene: NA; j_gene: TRBJ1-5; abundance: NA; CDR3aa: CASSRVRSNQPQHF; CDR3nt: TGTGCCAGCAGTCGCGTACGGAGCAATCAGCCCCAGCATTTT
len: 14; v_gene: TRBV6-1; d_gene: NA; j_gene: TRBJ1-2; abundance: NA; CDR3aa: CASSEVWGDYGYTF; CDR3nt: TGTGCCAGCAGTGAAGTGTGGGGCGACTATGGCTACACCTTC
len: 12; v_gene: TRBV10-3; d_gene: NA; j_gene: TRBJ2-2; abundance: few; CDR3aa: CAISDKTGELFF; CDR3nt: TGTGCCATCAGTGATAAAACCGGGGAGCTGTTTTTT
len: 15; v_gene: TRBV5-1; d_gene: NA; j_gene: TRBJ2-3; abundance: NA; CDR3aa: CASSLVSGFGDTQYF; CDR3nt: TGCGCCAGCAGCTTGGTATCAGGGTTTGGAGATACGCAGTATTTT
len: 14; v_gene: TRBV6-6; d_gene: TRBD2; j_gene: TRBJ2-7; abundance: NA; CDR3aa: CASSGGNLAYEQYF; CDR3nt: TGTGCCAGCAGCGGGGGGAATCTAGCCTACGAGCAGTACTTC
len: 15; v_gene: TRBV4-3; d_gene: NA; j_gene: TRBJ2-7; abundance: NA; CDR3aa: CASSQDPSPSYEQYF; CDR3nt: TGCGCCAGCAGCCAAGACCCCTCTCCTTCCTACGAGCAGTACTTC